The clone carrying this T cell receptor (beta chain) occurred many times. Its antigen is not identified. Via MiXCR, TCRdb re-called the 5' RACE reads, giving one row per CDR3 protein. The repertoire consists of under 250,000 distinct CDR3 sequences, with approximately 7.3% occurring once and the leading ten covering about 5.6%. This entry comes from a study of identical twins. Study-wide findings and caveats: Insertions were reduced in abundant cord blood beta clonotypes but not in memory repertoires. The study found weaker excess twin sharing in beta out-of-frame sequences.

In addition, the sample was reused for a study of yellow fever vaccine responses in identical twins.

The sequence was collected from a woman younger than 35 in good health. The sequencing sample was made of CD8+ T cells sorted from blood.

This chain's CDR3 is CATSKDRDQPQHF. CDR3 nucleotide sequence: TGTGCCACCAGCAAGGACAGGGATCAGCCCCAGCATTTT. V and J are TRBV15 and TRBJ1-5, with 8 bases that match TRBD1. Trimming at V came to 4 bases and at J to 5 bases, leaving 1 base not matched to a gene. CDR1 is LNHNV, CDR2 YYDKDF, per germline (reference sequence). The CDR3 length is 13 residues.